One and the same sample provided the 8 T cell receptor beta chains below, sequenced in a study of preoperative IRX-2 immunotherapy in early breast cancer. Some clones are missing from TCRdb's copy, which holds only in-frame ones; the method was immunoSEQ multiplex PCR. The sample contains 35,000 to 45,000 clones, roughly 80% of which appear only once. Treatment indicated: preoperative locoregional IRX-2 cytokine immunotherapy. Sequencing used tumor tissue, obtained after IRX-2 immunotherapy. All receptors come from a human donor with breast cancer.

This clone was counted a few times. The gene calls are TRBV6-8 and TRBJ1-1, with TRBD1 identical over 9 bases. The germline V gene encodes CDR1 MNHGY and CDR2 SAAAGT. After removal of 5 bases from V and 6 bases from J, the junction contained 10 bases not matched to a gene. The CDR3 has 15 residues. The CDR3 region is CASSALDRGSAEAFF. The CDR3 DNA reads as TGTGCCAGCAGTGCCCTGGACAGGGGATCGGCTGAAGCTTTCTTT.

This clone came up a few times. The genes are TRBV12-5 and TRBJ1-2, with 8 bases identical to TRBD1. With 7 bases clipped from V and 4 bases from J, the junction kept 11 bases outside the gene matches. CDR3 length: 15 residues. Germline V gives CDR1 LGHNT, CDR2 FRNRAP. CDR3 nucleotide sequence: TGTGCTAGTGCCAGGGAGGCAGGGGGCCTCTATGGCTACACCTTC. It specifies CASAREAGGLYGYTF.

The V and J genes are TRBV19 and TRBJ1-4; D is undetermined. The CDR3 is 16 amino acids. V was clipped by 4 bases and J by 8 bases, with 20 bases between them. CDR1 and CDR2 (germline): LNHDA, SQIVND (reference sequence). The CDR3 DNA reads TGTGCCAGTAGTACCCGTAAAACAATTACCCTGGAAAAACTGTTTTTT. Protein product: CASSTRKTITLEKLFF.

The gene calls are TRBV22-1 and TRBJ2-2; the tabulated D call, TRBD2, remains unverified against the DNA. TRBV22-1 is termed a pseudogene. The CDR3 length is 14 residues. Here the CDR3 DNA reads TGTGCCAGCAGCGCCCCGACGGACACCGGGGAGCTGTTTTTT. Translation gives CASSAPTDTGELFF.

This chain joins TRBV19 and TRBJ1-2, with unresolved D. CDR1 is LNHDA, CDR2 SQIVND, per germline (reference sequence). The CDR3 totals 11 residues. Deletions cut 4 bases from V and 9 bases from J, with 9 bases between. The CDR3 DNA is TGTGCCAGTAGTAACCCCCAAAGCTACACCTTC. Translating gives CASSNPQSYTF.

This chain connects TRBV5-1 to TRBJ2-1, with a weak D call TRBD1 (5 bases). Trimming left V 4 bases short and J 7 bases short, with 15 bases between. Per the germline V gene, CDR1 is SGHRS and CDR2 is YFSETQ. The length of the CDR3 is 14 residues. For the CDR3, the DNA is TGCGCCAGCAGCCAAAACTTCGCAGGGAATGAGCAGTTCTTC. Its translation: CASSQNFAGNEQFF.

The sample holds one count of this clone. The rearrangement uses TRBV5-1 and TRBJ2-7; TRBD1 agrees at 9 bases. Germline V gives CDR1 SGHRS, CDR2 YFSETQ. V lost 4 bases to trimming and J lost 1 base; unmatched junction nucleotides: 6. The CDR3 covers 15 residues. CDR3 DNA sequence: TGCGCCAGCAGCCCGGGACAGGGTCTGTCCTACGAGCAGTACTTC. Its translation: CASSPGQGLSYEQYF.

The rearrangement joins TRBV19 to TRBJ2-1, with D tentatively TRBD2 (6 bases). CDR3 length equals 15 residues. V lost 3 bases and J lost 5, with 14 bases in between. Germline CDR1 and CDR2: LNHDA and SQIVND (reference sequence). The CDR3 sequence is CASSIAGTLNNEQFF. CDR3 DNA sequence: TGTGCCAGTAGTATCGCCGGGACTCTTAACAATGAGCAGTTCTTC.